A selection of T cell receptor beta chains follows, all from one sample in a study of lymphopenia after photon versus proton radiotherapy. Here immunoSEQ multiplex PCR was the method, and the copy in TCRdb shows in-frame clones only, minus some. Of 150,000 to 200,000 clones in the sample, approximately 86% were seen once. Sequenced material: peripheral blood, taken from a patient treated with photon-based radiotherapy. These receptors originate from a man aged 50 to 59 with gastric cancer. Each CDR3 is given without its conserved first and last residue. Fields, in order: CDR3 protein, clone size, D gene, CDR3 length, V gene, J gene. D genes are given only for firm matches. The size entry is marked missing in some rows and otherwise reads once, few, many or a size class.

cdr3_aa: ASSLFRQGSTDTQY
clone_size: few
d_call: TRBD1
cdr3_length: 14
v_call: TRBV11-2
j_call: TRBJ2-3

cdr3_aa: SVELAGVTDTQY
clone_size: once
d_call: TRBD2
cdr3_length: 12
v_call: TRBV29-1
j_call: TRBJ2-3

cdr3_aa: ATRRDRRYNEQF
clone_size: NA
d_call: TRBD1
cdr3_length: 12
v_call: TRBV27
j_call: TRBJ2-1

cdr3_aa: ASSFVPQGFGRETQY
clone_size: NA
d_call: NA
cdr3_length: 15
v_call: TRBV5-1
j_call: TRBJ2-5

cdr3_aa: AISESGWDGNQPQH
clone_size: NA
d_call: NA
cdr3_length: 14
v_call: TRBV10-3
j_call: TRBJ1-5

cdr3_aa: AWKAESSYNEQF
clone_size: NA
d_call: NA
cdr3_length: 12
v_call: TRBV30
j_call: TRBJ2-1

cdr3_aa: ASSRGIAGVVNEQF
clone_size: NA
d_call: TRBD2
cdr3_length: 14
v_call: TRBV18
j_call: TRBJ2-1

cdr3_aa: ASSTGQSTYEQY
clone_size: few
d_call: NA
cdr3_length: 12
v_call: TRBV9
j_call: TRBJ2-7

cdr3_aa: ASSAGDGTGLREQY
clone_size: once
d_call: TRBD1
cdr3_length: 14
v_call: TRBV19
j_call: TRBJ2-7

cdr3_aa: ASAGQGTGELF
clone_size: NA
d_call: NA
cdr3_length: 11
v_call: TRBV10-1
j_call: TRBJ2-2

cdr3_aa: ASSPTTGAAQEQY
clone_size: NA
d_call: TRBD1
cdr3_length: 13
v_call: TRBV5-1
j_call: TRBJ2-7

cdr3_aa: ASSLGLAGRNEQF
clone_size: NA
d_call: TRBD2
cdr3_length: 13
v_call: TRBV5-4
j_call: TRBJ2-1

cdr3_aa: ASSILAGANEQF
clone_size: NA
d_call: TRBD2
cdr3_length: 12
v_call: TRBV18
j_call: TRBJ2-1

cdr3_aa: ASQLPGATNEKLF
clone_size: NA
d_call: NA
cdr3_length: 13
v_call: TRBV19
j_call: TRBJ1-4

cdr3_aa: ASSRSWTDTQY
clone_size: NA
d_call: NA
cdr3_length: 11
v_call: TRBV19
j_call: TRBJ2-3

cdr3_aa: ASSQGILPSSYNEQF
clone_size: NA
d_call: NA
cdr3_length: 15
v_call: TRBV4-1
j_call: TRBJ2-1

cdr3_aa: ASNLQGSETEAF
clone_size: NA
d_call: NA
cdr3_length: 12
v_call: TRBV2
j_call: TRBJ1-1

cdr3_aa: ASSLGTAGLYGYT
clone_size: NA
d_call: NA
cdr3_length: 13
v_call: TRBV5-1
j_call: TRBJ1-2

cdr3_aa: ASSQDRAGGSFSYEQY
clone_size: NA
d_call: TRBD2
cdr3_length: 16
v_call: TRBV4-2
j_call: TRBJ2-7

cdr3_aa: ASKSAGVLMNTEAF
clone_size: few
d_call: NA
cdr3_length: 14
v_call: TRBV19
j_call: TRBJ1-1

cdr3_aa: AWSRQNTEAF
clone_size: NA
d_call: NA
cdr3_length: 10
v_call: TRBV30
j_call: TRBJ1-1

cdr3_aa: ASSEETGPSYEQY
clone_size: NA
d_call: TRBD1
cdr3_length: 13
v_call: TRBV2
j_call: TRBJ2-7

cdr3_aa: ASSDPDRVQTEAF
clone_size: NA
d_call: TRBD1
cdr3_length: 13
v_call: TRBV6-4
j_call: TRBJ1-1

cdr3_aa: ASNGQVQETQY
clone_size: NA
d_call: TRBD1
cdr3_length: 11
v_call: TRBV28
j_call: TRBJ2-5

cdr3_aa: ASSWDSETQY
clone_size: NA
d_call: NA
cdr3_length: 10
v_call: TRBV5-1
j_call: TRBJ2-5

cdr3_aa: ASSFLPGANGELF
clone_size: NA
d_call: NA
cdr3_length: 13
v_call: TRBV5-1
j_call: TRBJ2-2

cdr3_aa: ASSQGIFNEKLF
clone_size: NA
d_call: NA
cdr3_length: 12
v_call: TRBV4-1
j_call: TRBJ1-4

cdr3_aa: ASNVNVGSHQPQH
clone_size: once
d_call: NA
cdr3_length: 13
v_call: TRBV6-1
j_call: TRBJ1-5

cdr3_aa: ASSYQGENYGYT
clone_size: NA
d_call: NA
cdr3_length: 12
v_call: TRBV5-1
j_call: TRBJ1-2

cdr3_aa: ASSQDRVSDTQY
clone_size: once
d_call: NA
cdr3_length: 12
v_call: TRBV4-3
j_call: TRBJ2-3

cdr3_aa: ATRTSGTLGEQF
clone_size: NA
d_call: TRBD2
cdr3_length: 12
v_call: TRBV6-1
j_call: TRBJ2-1

cdr3_aa: ASSLVPANTGELF
clone_size: once
d_call: NA
cdr3_length: 13
v_call: TRBV11-2
j_call: TRBJ2-2

cdr3_aa: ASSQGVQAKNIQY
clone_size: NA
d_call: NA
cdr3_length: 13
v_call: TRBV4-3
j_call: TRBJ2-4

cdr3_aa: ASSIAGNNQPQH
clone_size: NA
d_call: NA
cdr3_length: 12
v_call: TRBV19
j_call: TRBJ1-5

cdr3_aa: ASSASGQHNEKLF
clone_size: NA
d_call: TRBD1
cdr3_length: 13
v_call: TRBV6-1
j_call: TRBJ1-4

cdr3_aa: ASKSNRERRYGYT
clone_size: NA
d_call: NA
cdr3_length: 13
v_call: TRBV6-5
j_call: TRBJ1-2

cdr3_aa: ASSIEIGQPQH
clone_size: few
d_call: NA
cdr3_length: 11
v_call: TRBV19
j_call: TRBJ1-5

cdr3_aa: ASSLRQGIDYEQY
clone_size: NA
d_call: TRBD1
cdr3_length: 13
v_call: TRBV6-6
j_call: TRBJ2-7

cdr3_aa: ATSRDSMGTQY
clone_size: NA
d_call: NA
cdr3_length: 11
v_call: TRBV15
j_call: TRBJ2-5

cdr3_aa: ASSRQGGEEKLF
clone_size: NA
d_call: TRBD1
cdr3_length: 12
v_call: TRBV5-1
j_call: TRBJ1-4

cdr3_aa: ASSGRNWGLYT
clone_size: once
d_call: NA
cdr3_length: 11
v_call: TRBV6-1
j_call: TRBJ1-2

cdr3_aa: ASSLLADIVETQY
clone_size: NA
d_call: TRBD2
cdr3_length: 13
v_call: TRBV7-6
j_call: TRBJ2-5

cdr3_aa: ASSRGPSTDTQY
clone_size: NA
d_call: NA
cdr3_length: 12
v_call: TRBV5-8
j_call: TRBJ2-3

cdr3_aa: ASSDRQDTGELF
clone_size: NA
d_call: NA
cdr3_length: 12
v_call: TRBV6-4
j_call: TRBJ2-2

cdr3_aa: ASSPPGVTEAF
clone_size: NA
d_call: NA
cdr3_length: 11
v_call: TRBV18
j_call: TRBJ1-1

cdr3_aa: ASTEDSSSYNEQF
clone_size: NA
d_call: NA
cdr3_length: 13
v_call: TRBV6-5
j_call: TRBJ2-1

cdr3_aa: ASSSGGSAYNEQF
clone_size: NA
d_call: NA
cdr3_length: 13
v_call: TRBV28
j_call: TRBJ2-1

cdr3_aa: ASGPSHYNEQF
clone_size: NA
d_call: NA
cdr3_length: 11
v_call: TRBV27
j_call: TRBJ2-1

cdr3_aa: AISGQMNTEAF
clone_size: NA
d_call: NA
cdr3_length: 11
v_call: TRBV10-3
j_call: TRBJ1-1

cdr3_aa: ASSLSVNANTGELF
clone_size: NA
d_call: NA
cdr3_length: 14
v_call: TRBV5-6
j_call: TRBJ2-2

cdr3_aa: ASSQEEGWGTSTIEQF
clone_size: NA
d_call: TRBD2
cdr3_length: 16
v_call: TRBV4-2
j_call: TRBJ2-1

cdr3_aa: ASSVAQRFTGEQF
clone_size: NA
d_call: NA
cdr3_length: 13
v_call: TRBV9
j_call: TRBJ2-1

cdr3_aa: ASSLAIEAEAF
clone_size: NA
d_call: NA
cdr3_length: 11
v_call: TRBV5-1
j_call: TRBJ1-1

cdr3_aa: ASSPPPLDRVWTDTQY
clone_size: NA
d_call: TRBD1
cdr3_length: 16
v_call: TRBV4-1
j_call: TRBJ2-3

cdr3_aa: ASSPAGGSSYNEQF
clone_size: NA
d_call: TRBD2
cdr3_length: 14
v_call: TRBV7-9
j_call: TRBJ2-1

cdr3_aa: SVEITGGYT
clone_size: NA
d_call: NA
cdr3_length: 9
v_call: TRBV29-1
j_call: TRBJ1-2

cdr3_aa: ASSIGQGATGELF
clone_size: few
d_call: TRBD1
cdr3_length: 13
v_call: TRBV19
j_call: TRBJ2-2

cdr3_aa: ASSKAREGKGTTGSSSGANVLT
clone_size: NA
d_call: NA
cdr3_length: 22
v_call: TRBV21-1
j_call: TRBJ2-6

cdr3_aa: ASTTSGSFAAQY
clone_size: few
d_call: TRBD2
cdr3_length: 12
v_call: TRBV7-2
j_call: TRBJ2-7